The clone carrying this TCR beta chain appeared a few times. The antigen remains undetermined. The data derive from a study of regulatory T cells in long-lasting Graves disease. At the level of the study: Less than 3 months of antithyroid drugs had been taken by newly diagnosed Graves' patients. Study-wide results and limits: It was in persistent disease that TRBV28, TRBJ1-2 and TRBJ2-5 were favored.

Building the TCR beta libraries relied on iRepertoire HTBI primers, and CDR3 regions underwent Arm-PCR. TCRdb reprocessed the multiplex PCR reads via MiXCR and lists one record per CDR3 protein. Of about 610,000 distinct CDR3 sequences detected, about 15% appear once; the ten largest clones hold approximately 12%. Time point reported: newly diagnosed GD, antithyroid drugs for less than 3 months. PBMCs provided the RNA from which the TCR library was made. Trimming took 4 bases from V and 4 from J, leaving 20 bases between them. Germline assignment: CDR1 SGHKS and CDR2 YYEKEE (reference sequence). The CDR3 totals 16 residues. This same sample was also taken into another study, of T cells in Graves' hyperthyroidism and ophthalmopathy.

The sample was peripheral blood mononuclear cells (PBMCs), taken at new diagnosis, from a patient treated with antithyroid drugs. The chain uses TRBV5-5 and TRBJ1-1; possibly TRBD1 for D (6 bases). This TCR was recovered from a man between 18 and 35 years old with Graves disease. The CDR3 protein is CASSHGGWGEGTEAFF. The CDR3 nucleotides read TGTGCCAGCAGCCATGGGGGCTGGGGGGAGGGCACTGAAGCTTTCTTT.